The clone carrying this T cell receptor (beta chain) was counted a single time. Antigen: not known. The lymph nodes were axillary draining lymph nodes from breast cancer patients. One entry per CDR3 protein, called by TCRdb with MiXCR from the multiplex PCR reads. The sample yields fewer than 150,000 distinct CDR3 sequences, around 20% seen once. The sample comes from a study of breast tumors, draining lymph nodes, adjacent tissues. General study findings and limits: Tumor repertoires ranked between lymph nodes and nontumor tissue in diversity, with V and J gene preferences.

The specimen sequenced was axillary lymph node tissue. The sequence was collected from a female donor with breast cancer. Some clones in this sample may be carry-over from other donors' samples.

CDR3 sequence: CAWSVSGGTEAFF. DNA of the CDR3: TGTGCCTGGAGTGTTTCGGGGGGAACTGAAGCTTTCTTT. The gene calls are TRBV30 and TRBJ1-1, with a possible D match to TRBD1 (5 bases). V lost 0 bases and J lost 5, with 10 bases in between. Germline V CDR1 and CDR2: GTSNPN, SVGIG (reference sequence). The CDR3 extends over 13 amino acids.